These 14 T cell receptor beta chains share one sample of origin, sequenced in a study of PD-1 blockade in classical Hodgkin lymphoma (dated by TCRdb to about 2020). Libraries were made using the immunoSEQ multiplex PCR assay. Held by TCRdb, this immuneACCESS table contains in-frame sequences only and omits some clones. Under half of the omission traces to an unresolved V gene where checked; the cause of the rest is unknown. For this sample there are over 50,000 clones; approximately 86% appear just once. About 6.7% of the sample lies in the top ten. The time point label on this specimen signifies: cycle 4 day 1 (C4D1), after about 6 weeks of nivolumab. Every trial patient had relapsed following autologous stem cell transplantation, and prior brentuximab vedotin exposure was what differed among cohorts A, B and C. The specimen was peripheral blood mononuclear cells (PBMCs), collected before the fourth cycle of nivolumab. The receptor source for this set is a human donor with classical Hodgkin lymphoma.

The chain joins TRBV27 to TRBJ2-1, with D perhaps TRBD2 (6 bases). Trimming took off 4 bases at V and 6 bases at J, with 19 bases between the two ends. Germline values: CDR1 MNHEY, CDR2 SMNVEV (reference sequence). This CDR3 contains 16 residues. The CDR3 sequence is CASSSRSGHPLNEQFF. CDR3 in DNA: TGTGCCAGCAGTTCCCGGAGCGGGCATCCCCTCAATGAGCAGTTCTTC.

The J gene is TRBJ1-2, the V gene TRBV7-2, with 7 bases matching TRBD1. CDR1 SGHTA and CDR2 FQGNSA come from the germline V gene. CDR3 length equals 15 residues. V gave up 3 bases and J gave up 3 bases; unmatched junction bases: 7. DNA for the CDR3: TGTGCCAGCAGCTTCGTACAGGGGAGGGACTATGGCTACACCTTC. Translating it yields CASSFVQGRDYGYTF.

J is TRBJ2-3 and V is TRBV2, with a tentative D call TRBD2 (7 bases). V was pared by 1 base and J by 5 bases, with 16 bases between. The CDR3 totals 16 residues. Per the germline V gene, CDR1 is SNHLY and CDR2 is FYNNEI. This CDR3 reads CASSEVGGLSVDTQYF. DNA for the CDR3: TGTGCCAGCAGTGAAGTCGGGGGGCTATCGGTAGATACGCAGTATTTT.

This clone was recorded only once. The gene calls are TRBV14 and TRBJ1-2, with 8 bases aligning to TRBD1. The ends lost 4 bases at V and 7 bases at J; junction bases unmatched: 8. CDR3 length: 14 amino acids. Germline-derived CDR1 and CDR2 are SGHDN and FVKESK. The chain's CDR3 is CASSPTGGPGGYTF. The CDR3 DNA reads TGTGCCAGCAGCCCAACAGGGGGACCAGGTGGCTACACCTTC.

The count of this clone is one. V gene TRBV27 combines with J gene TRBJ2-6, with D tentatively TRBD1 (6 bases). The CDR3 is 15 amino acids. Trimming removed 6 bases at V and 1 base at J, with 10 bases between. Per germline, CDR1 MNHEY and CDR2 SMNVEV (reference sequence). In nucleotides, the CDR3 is TGTGCCAGCAGGATAACAGGGTCTGGGGCCAACGTCCTGACTTTC. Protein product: CASRITGSGANVLTF.

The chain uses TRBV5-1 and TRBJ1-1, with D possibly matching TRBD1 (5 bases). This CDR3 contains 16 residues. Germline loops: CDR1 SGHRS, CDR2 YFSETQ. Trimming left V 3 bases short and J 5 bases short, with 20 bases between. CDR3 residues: CASSSWNRTLSTEAFF. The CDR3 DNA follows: TGCGCCAGCAGCTCTTGGAACAGGACCCTGAGTACTGAAGCTTTCTTT.

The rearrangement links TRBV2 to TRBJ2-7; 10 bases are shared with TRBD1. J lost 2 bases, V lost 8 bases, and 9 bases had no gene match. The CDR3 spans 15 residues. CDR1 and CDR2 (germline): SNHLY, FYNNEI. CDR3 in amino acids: CASLKDRGRAYEQYF. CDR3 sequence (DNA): TGTGCCAGCCTAAAAGACAGGGGGCGCGCCTACGAGCAGTACTTC.

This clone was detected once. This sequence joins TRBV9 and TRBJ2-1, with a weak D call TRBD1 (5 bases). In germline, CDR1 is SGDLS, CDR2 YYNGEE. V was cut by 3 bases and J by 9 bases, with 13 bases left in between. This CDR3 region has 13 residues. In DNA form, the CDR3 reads TGTGCCAGCAGCGAGGAGACAGACCCTGAGCAGTTCTTC. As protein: CASSEETDPEQFF.

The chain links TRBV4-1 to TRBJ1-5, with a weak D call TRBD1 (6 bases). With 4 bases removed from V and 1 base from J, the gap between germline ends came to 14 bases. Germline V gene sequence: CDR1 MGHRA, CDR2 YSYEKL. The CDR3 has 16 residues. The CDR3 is CASSPLQGPSNQPQHF. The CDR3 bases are TGCGCCAGCAGCCCCTTACAGGGCCCCAGCAATCAGCCCCAGCATTTT.

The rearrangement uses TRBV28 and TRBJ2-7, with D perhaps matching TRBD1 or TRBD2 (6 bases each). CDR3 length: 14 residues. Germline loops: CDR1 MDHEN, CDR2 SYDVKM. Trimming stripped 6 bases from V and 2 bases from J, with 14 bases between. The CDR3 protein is CASRVGGLTYEQYF. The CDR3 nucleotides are TGTGCCAGCAGGGTGGGGGGCCTCACCTACGAGCAGTACTTC.

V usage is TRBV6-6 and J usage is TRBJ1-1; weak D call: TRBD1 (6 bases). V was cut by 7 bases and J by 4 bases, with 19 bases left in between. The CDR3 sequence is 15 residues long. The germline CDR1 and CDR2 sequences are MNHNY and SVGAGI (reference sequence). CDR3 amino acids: CASTATGQGGTEAFF. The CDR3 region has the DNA TGTGCCAGCACCGCCACGGGCCAAGGGGGCACTGAAGCTTTCTTT.

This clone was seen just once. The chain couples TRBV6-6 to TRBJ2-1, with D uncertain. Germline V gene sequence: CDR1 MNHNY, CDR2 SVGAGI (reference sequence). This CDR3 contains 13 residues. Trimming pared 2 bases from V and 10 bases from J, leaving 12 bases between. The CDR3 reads CASSYGSVGEQFF. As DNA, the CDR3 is TGTGCCAGCAGTTACGGGTCGGTTGGGGAGCAGTTCTTC.

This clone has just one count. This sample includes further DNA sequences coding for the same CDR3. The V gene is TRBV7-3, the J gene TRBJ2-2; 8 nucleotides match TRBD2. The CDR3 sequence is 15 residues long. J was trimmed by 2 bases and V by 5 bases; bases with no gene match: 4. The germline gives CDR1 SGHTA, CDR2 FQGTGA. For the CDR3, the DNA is TGTGCCAGCAGCCCGGGGGGGCTAAACACCGGGGAGCTGTTTTTT. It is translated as CASSPGGLNTGELFF.

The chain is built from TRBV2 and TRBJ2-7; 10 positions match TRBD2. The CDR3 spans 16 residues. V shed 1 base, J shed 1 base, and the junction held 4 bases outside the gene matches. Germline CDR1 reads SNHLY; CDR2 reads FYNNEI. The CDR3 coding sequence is TGTGCCAGCAGTGAAGGTCCACTAGCGGGGTCCTACGAGCAGTACTTC. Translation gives CASSEGPLAGSYEQYF.